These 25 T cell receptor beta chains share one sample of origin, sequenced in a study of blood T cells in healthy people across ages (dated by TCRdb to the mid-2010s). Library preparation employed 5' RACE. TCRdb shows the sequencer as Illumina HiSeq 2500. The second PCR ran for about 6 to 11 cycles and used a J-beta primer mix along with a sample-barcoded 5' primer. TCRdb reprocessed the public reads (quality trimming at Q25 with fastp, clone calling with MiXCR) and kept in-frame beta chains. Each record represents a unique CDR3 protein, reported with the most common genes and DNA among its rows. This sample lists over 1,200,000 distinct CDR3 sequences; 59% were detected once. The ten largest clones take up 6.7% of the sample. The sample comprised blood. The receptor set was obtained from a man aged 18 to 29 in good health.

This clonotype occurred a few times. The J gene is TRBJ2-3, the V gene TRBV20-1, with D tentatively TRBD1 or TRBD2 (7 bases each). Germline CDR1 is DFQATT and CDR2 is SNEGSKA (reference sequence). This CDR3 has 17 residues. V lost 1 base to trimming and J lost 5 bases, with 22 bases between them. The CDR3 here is CSARASRGGGKRDTQYF. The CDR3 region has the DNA TGCAGTGCTAGAGCTAGTAGGGGAGGGGGCAAGCGAGATACGCAGTATTTT.

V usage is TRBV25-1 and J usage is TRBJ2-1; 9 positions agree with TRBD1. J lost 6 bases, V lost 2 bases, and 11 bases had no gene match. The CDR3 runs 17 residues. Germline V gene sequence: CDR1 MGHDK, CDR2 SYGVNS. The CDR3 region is CASSETGTGYMTNEQFF. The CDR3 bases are TGTGCCAGCAGTGAAACCGGGACAGGGTATATGACCAATGAGCAGTTCTTC.

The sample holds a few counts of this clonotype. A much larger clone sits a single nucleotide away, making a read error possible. DNA of the CDR3: TGTGCCAGCAGCTTTGGCGAGAATGAGCAGTACTTC. This gives the protein CASSFGENEQYF. This rearrangement joins TRBV5-5 to TRBJ2-1; no clear D. The J call is in doubt because the DNA end fits TRBJ2-7 better. In germline, CDR1 is SGHKS, CDR2 YYEKEE (reference sequence). The CDR3 length is 12 residues.

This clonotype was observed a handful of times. The CDR3 here is CSAGTGRHEQYF. CDR3 nucleotide sequence: TGCAGTGCTGGGACAGGTCGCCACGAGCAGTACTTC. The V and J genes are TRBV20-1 and TRBJ2-7, with TRBD1 matching 8 bases. With 5 bases clipped from V and 5 bases from J, the junction kept 5 bases outside the gene matches. The CDR3 extends over 12 amino acids. In germline, CDR1 is DFQATT, CDR2 SNEGSKA (reference sequence).

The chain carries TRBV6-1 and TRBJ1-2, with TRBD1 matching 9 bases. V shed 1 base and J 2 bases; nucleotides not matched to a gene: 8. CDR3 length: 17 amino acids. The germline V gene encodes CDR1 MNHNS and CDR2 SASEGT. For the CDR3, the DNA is TGTGCCAGCAGTGAAGGGACTACAGGGGGCGCGAACTATGGCTACACCTTC. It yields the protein CASSEGTTGGANYGYTF.

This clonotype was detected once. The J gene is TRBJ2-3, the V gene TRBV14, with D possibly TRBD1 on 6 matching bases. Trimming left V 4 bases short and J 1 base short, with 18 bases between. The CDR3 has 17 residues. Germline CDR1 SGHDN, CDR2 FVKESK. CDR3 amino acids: CASSRLGAGGGTDTQYF. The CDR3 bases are TGTGCCAGCAGCCGCCTGGGGGCAGGAGGTGGCACAGATACGCAGTATTTT.

The chain's CDR3 is CASSPVADGGGDEQFF. For the CDR3, the DNA is TGTGCCAGCAGTCCCGTCGCGGATGGGGGCGGGGATGAGCAGTTCTTC. V usage is TRBV6-6 and J usage is TRBJ2-1; the D gene could be TRBD1 or TRBD2 (6 bases each). Trimming shortened V by 5 bases and J by 8 bases, and 22 bases separated the two germline ends. The CDR3 covers 16 residues. Per germline, CDR1 MNHNY and CDR2 SVGAGI (reference sequence).

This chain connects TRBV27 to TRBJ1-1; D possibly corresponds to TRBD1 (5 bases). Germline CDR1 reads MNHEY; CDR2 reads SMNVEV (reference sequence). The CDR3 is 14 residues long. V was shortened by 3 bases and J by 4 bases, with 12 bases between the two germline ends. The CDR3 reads CASSFTGGSTEAFF. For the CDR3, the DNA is TGTGCCAGCAGTTTTACCGGGGGGAGCACTGAAGCTTTCTTT.

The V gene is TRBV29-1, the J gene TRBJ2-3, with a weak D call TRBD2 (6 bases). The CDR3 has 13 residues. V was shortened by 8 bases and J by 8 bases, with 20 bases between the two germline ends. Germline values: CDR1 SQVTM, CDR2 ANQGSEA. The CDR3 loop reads CSSSWGDPRTQYF. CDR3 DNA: TGCAGCTCTAGTTGGGGGGACCCTCGTACGCAGTATTTT.

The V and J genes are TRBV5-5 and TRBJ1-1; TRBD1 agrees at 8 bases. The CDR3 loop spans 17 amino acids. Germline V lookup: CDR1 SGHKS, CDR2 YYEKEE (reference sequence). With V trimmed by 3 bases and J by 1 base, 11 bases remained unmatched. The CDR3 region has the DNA TGTGCCAGCAGCTCCTGGACAGGGCGAGGGGGGAACACTGAAGCTTTCTTT. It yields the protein CASSSWTGRGGNTEAFF.

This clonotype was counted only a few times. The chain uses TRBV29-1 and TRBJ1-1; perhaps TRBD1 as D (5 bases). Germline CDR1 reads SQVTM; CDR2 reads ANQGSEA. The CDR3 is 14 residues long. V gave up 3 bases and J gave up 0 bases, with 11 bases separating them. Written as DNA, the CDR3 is TGCAGCGTTGATCGGGGGGTCATGAACACTGAAGCTTTCTTT. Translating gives CSVDRGVMNTEAFF.

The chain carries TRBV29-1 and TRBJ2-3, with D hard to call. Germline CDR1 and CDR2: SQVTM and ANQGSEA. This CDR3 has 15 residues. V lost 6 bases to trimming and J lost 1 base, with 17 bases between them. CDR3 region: CSVLRSRTGTDTQYF. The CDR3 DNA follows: TGCAGCGTGCTACGTTCCAGGACGGGCACAGATACGCAGTATTTT.

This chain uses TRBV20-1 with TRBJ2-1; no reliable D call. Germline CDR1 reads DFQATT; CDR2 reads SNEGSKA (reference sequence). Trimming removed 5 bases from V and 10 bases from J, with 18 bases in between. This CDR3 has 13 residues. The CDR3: CSAHGWGGREQFF. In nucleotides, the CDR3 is TGCAGTGCTCATGGTTGGGGTGGTCGCGAGCAGTTCTTC.

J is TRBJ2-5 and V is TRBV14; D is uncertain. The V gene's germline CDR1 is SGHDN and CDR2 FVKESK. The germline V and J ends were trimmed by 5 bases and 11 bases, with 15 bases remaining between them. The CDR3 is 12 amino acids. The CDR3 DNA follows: TGTGCCAGCAGCGTTGGTTCGCTTGAGCAGTACTTC. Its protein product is CASSVGSLEQYF. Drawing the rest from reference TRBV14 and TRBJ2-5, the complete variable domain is EAGVTQFPSHSVIEKGQTVTLRCDPISGHDNLYWYRRVMGKEIKFLLHFVKESKQDESGMPNNRFLAERTGGTYSTLKVQPAELEDSGVYFCASSVGSLEQYFGPGTRLLVL.

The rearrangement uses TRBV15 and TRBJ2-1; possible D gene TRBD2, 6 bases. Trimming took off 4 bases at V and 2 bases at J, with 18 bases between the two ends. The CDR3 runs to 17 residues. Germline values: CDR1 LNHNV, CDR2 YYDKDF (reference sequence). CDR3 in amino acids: CATSNSPEGWTYNEQFF. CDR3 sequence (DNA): TGTGCCACCAGCAACTCCCCGGAGGGTTGGACCTACAATGAGCAGTTCTTC.

As DNA, the CDR3 is TGTGCCAGCAGTCAAATAGCCACCGGGGAGCTGTTTTTT. This encodes CASSQIATGELFF. The V gene is TRBV12-3 or TRBV12-4, the J gene TRBJ2-2; D gene uncertain. V lost 5 bases to trimming and J lost 4 bases, with 8 bases between them. The CDR3 is 13 residues long.

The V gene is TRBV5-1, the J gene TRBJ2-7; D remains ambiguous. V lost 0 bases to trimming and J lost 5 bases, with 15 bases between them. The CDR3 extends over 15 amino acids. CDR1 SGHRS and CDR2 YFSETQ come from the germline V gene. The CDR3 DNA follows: TGCGCCAGCAGCTTGGCCCCAGGACCCCAGAACGAGCAGTACTTC. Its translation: CASSLAPGPQNEQYF.

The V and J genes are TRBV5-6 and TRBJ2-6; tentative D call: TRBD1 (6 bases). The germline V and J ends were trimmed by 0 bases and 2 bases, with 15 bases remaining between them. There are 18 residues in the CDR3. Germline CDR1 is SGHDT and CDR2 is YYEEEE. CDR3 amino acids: CASSLGGTRRTGANVLTF. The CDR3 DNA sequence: TGTGCCAGCAGCTTGGGGGGGACAAGAAGGACTGGGGCCAACGTCCTGACTTTC. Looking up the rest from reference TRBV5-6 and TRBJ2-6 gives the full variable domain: DAGVTQSPTHLIKTRGQQVTLRCSPKSGHDTVSWYQQALGQGPQFIFQYYEEEERQRGNFPDRFSGHQFPNYSSELNVNALLLGDSALYLCASSLGGTRRTGANVLTFGAGSRLTVL.

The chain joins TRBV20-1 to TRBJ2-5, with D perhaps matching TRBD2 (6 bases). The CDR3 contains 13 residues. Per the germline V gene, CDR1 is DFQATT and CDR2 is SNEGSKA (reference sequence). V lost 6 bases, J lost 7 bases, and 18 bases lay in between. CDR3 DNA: TGCAGTGCCTCCAGACGGGGGATGCTGACCCAGTACTTC. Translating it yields CSASRRGMLTQYF.

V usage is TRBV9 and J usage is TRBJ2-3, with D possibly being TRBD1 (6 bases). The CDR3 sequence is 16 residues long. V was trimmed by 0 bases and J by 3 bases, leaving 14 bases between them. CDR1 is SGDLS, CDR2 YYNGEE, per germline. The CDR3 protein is CASSVGGQKYTDTQYF. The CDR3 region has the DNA TGTGCCAGCAGCGTAGGCGGACAGAAGTATACAGATACGCAGTATTTT.

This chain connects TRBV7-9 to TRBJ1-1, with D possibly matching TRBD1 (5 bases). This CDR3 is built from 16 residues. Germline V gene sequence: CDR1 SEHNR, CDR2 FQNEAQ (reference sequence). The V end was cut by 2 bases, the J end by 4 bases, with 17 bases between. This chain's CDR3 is CASSLLSGGDGTEAFF. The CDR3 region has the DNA TGTGCCAGCAGCTTACTTAGCGGGGGGGACGGCACTGAAGCTTTCTTT.

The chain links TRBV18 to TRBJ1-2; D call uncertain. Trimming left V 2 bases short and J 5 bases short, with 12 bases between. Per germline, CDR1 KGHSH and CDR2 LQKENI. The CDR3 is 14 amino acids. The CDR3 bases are TGTGCCAGCTCACCAGGTCATAGGAAGTATGGCTACACCTTC. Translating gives CASSPGHRKYGYTF. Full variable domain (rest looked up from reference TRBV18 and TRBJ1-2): NAGVMQNPRHLVRRRGQEARLRCSPMKGHSHVYWYRQLPEEGLKFMVYLQKENIIDESGMPKERFSAEFPKEGPSILRIQQVVRGDSAAYFCASSPGHRKYGYTFGSGTRLTVV.

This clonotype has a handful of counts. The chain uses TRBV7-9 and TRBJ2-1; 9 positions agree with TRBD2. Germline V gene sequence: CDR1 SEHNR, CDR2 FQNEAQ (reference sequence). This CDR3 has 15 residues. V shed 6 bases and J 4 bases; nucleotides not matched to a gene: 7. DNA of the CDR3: TGTGCCAGCAGGAACATGGCGGGGGGGTACAATGAGCAGTTCTTC. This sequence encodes CASRNMAGGYNEQFF.

This CDR3 reads CASSPLTGGGAQYF. The CDR3 coding sequence is TGTGCCAGCAGCCCTTTGACGGGAGGGGGGGCCCAGTACTTC. The V call is TRBV7-2, the J call TRBJ2-5; 8 bases map to TRBD2. The CDR3 spans 14 residues. The trim removed 5 bases at V and 9 bases at J, leaving 11 bases unmatched. From germline, CDR1 is SGHTA and CDR2 FQGNSA.

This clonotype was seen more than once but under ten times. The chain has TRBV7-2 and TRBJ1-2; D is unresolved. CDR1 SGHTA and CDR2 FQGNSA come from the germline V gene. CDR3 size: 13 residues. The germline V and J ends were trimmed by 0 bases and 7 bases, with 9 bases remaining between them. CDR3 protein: CASSLAGSGGYTF. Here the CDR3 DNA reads TGTGCCAGCAGCTTAGCAGGGAGCGGTGGCTACACCTTC.